The 18 T cell receptor beta chains in this list originate from one sample, sequenced in a study of T cells in Graves' hyperthyroidism and ophthalmopathy. Using RNA transcripts as the source, TCR beta CDR3 regions were amplified. First-round RT-PCR of the TCR CDR3 relied on the HTBI primer set. From the multiplex PCR reads, TCRdb called clonotypes with MiXCR, one entry per CDR3 protein. The sample shows about 550,000 distinct CDR3 sequences, less than 25% of them seen only once. Source material: blood. Receptors originate from a man between 18 and 35 years old with Graves' hyperthyroidism.

Written as DNA, the CDR3 is TGTGCCAGCAGCGGCGGCAGCTTCTATGGCTACACCTTC. Its translation: CASSGGSFYGYTF. This chain joins TRBV7-9 and TRBJ1-2; D is unclear. The germline V gene has CDR1 SEHNR and CDR2 FQNEAQ (reference sequence). The V and J ends lost 5 bases and 4 bases respectively, with 11 bases between them. The CDR3 sequence is 13 residues long.

This clonotype was seen repeatedly, ten times or more. The J gene is TRBJ2-7, the V gene TRBV7-9; D ambiguous. Deletions cut 5 bases from V and 0 bases from J, with 5 bases between. Germline CDR1 reads SEHNR; CDR2 reads FQNEAQ (reference sequence). The CDR3 is made up of 12 amino acids. The CDR3 nucleotides are TGTGCCAGCAGCGCTCACTCCTACGAGCAGTACTTC. It specifies CASSAHSYEQYF.

This clonotype was seen ten or more times. This chain connects TRBV13 to TRBJ1-1, with D uncertain. Trimming took off 1 base at V and 6 bases at J, with 9 bases between the two ends. Germline V gene sequence: CDR1 PRHDT, CDR2 FYEKMQ (reference sequence). The CDR3 is 13 amino acids. CDR3 region: CASSLDQAPEAFF. CDR3 coding DNA: TGTGCCAGCAGCTTAGACCAAGCCCCTGAAGCTTTCTTT.

This clonotype was counted between two and nine times. The chain uses TRBV27 and TRBJ1-2; the D is unclear. The germline V and J ends were trimmed by 2 bases and 4 bases, with 8 bases remaining between them. Germline V gene sequence: CDR1 MNHEY, CDR2 SMNVEV (reference sequence). There are 13 residues in the CDR3. CDR3 coding DNA: TGTGCCAGCAGTTTAGAGGCGGGCTATGGCTACACCTTC. This codes for CASSLEAGYGYTF.

This clonotype was seen many times. The V gene is TRBV20-1, the J gene TRBJ1-1; TRBD1 might be the D (5 bases). Between the trimmed V and J ends, which lost 3 bases and 0 bases, there was a span of 14 bases. The CDR3 is 15 residues long. Germline loops: CDR1 DFQATT, CDR2 SNEGSKA (reference sequence). The CDR3 region is CSARVTGRVNTEAFF. Here the CDR3 DNA reads TGCAGTGCTAGGGTGACCGGCAGGGTGAACACTGAAGCTTTCTTT.

The rearrangement links TRBV28 to TRBJ2-7; 7 nucleotides align to TRBD1. V was pared by 6 bases and J by 4 bases, with 12 bases of the junction left unmatched. Germline V gene lookup returns CDR1 MDHEN and CDR2 SYDVKM. The CDR3 spans 15 residues. The CDR3 sequence: CASSHLDRTVYEQYF. The CDR3 DNA sequence: TGTGCCAGCAGCCACTTGGACAGGACGGTTTACGAGCAGTACTTC.

This clonotype was seen many times. This chain uses TRBV6-2 or TRBV6-3 with TRBJ1-1; D gene uncertain. The V gene's germline CDR1 is MNHEY and CDR2 SVGEGT. Trimming pared 2 bases from V and 5 bases from J, leaving 9 bases between. CDR3 size: 13 residues. Here the CDR3 DNA reads TGTGCCAGCAGTTACGGGAGGGTAACTGAAGCTTTCTTT. Its translation is CASSYGRVTEAFF.

The chain uses TRBV5-8 and TRBJ1-6; no firm D call. The length of the CDR3 is 13 residues. Germline lookup yields CDR1 SGHTS and CDR2 YDEGEE. With 3 bases removed from V and 9 bases from J, the gap between germline ends came to 10 bases. The CDR3 spells CASSSFGSSPLHF. CDR3 coding DNA: TGTGCCAGCAGCTCCTTTGGTTCTTCACCCCTCCACTTT. Full variable domain (outside the CDR3, taken from reference TRBV5-8 and TRBJ1-6): EAGVTQSPTHLIKTRGQQATLRCSPISGHTSVYWYQQALGLGLQFLLWYDEGEERNRGNFPPRFSGRQFPNYSSELNVNALELEDSALYLCASSSFGSSPLHFGNGTRLTVT.

This clonotype was observed at least ten times. The rearrangement uses TRBV9 and TRBJ2-7; possible D gene TRBD2, 5 bases. CDR3 size: 13 residues. Germline V gives CDR1 SGDLS, CDR2 YYNGEE. Trimming pared 4 bases from V and 5 bases from J, leaving 13 bases between. CDR3 amino acids: CASSPTTGDEQYF. CDR3 DNA: TGTGCCAGCAGCCCTACTACCGGGGACGAGCAGTACTTC. Variable domain in full (rest from reference TRBV9 and TRBJ2-7): DSGVTQTPKHLITATGQRVTLRCSPRSGDLSVYWYQQSLDQGLQFLIQYYNGEERAKGNILERFSAQQFPDLHSELNLSSLELGDSALYFCASSPTTGDEQYFGPGTRLTVT.

The chain recombines TRBV10-1 with TRBJ2-7; tentatively, D is TRBD1 or TRBD2 (5 bases each). V was clipped by 4 bases and J by 5 bases, with 18 bases between them. Germline CDR1 is WNHNN and CDR2 is SYGVQD (reference sequence). This CDR3 is 15 amino acids long. CDR3 DNA: TGCGCCAGCAGTGCCTCGGGGCGTATGGGGGACGAGCAGTACTTC. It translates to CASSASGRMGDEQYF.

This clonotype was counted ten times or more. The CDR3 bases are TGCAGTGCTAGAACAGGGGCCTTCAGCGAGCAGTACTTC. This gives the protein CSARTGAFSEQYF. The chain is built from TRBV20-1 and TRBJ2-7; 7 bases line up with TRBD1. V shed 2 bases and J 6 bases; nucleotides not matched to a gene: 7. The germline V gene has CDR1 DFQATT and CDR2 SNEGSKA (reference sequence). The CDR3 spans 13 residues.

This clonotype was counted at least ten times. CDR3 in DNA: TGTGCCAGCAGTTTTAAGAGAGGGACTCTGGCGGGGAACACCATATATTTT. It is translated as CASSFKRGTLAGNTIYF. This chain connects TRBV12-3 or TRBV12-4 to TRBJ1-3; D perhaps matches TRBD1 (5 bases). The V gene lost 3 bases and the J gene lost 7 bases, with 22 bases spanning the gap. CDR3 length: 17 amino acids.

There are many counts of this clonotype. The chain employs TRBV6-2 or TRBV6-3 and TRBJ2-7; 8 bases are a match to TRBD2. This CDR3 comprises 16 residues. Germline CDR1 reads MNHEY; CDR2 reads SVGEGT. After removal of 0 bases from V and 5 bases from J, the junction contained 9 bases not matched to a gene. The CDR3 is CASSYSIDSGDHEQYF. The CDR3 nucleotides are TGTGCCAGCAGTTACTCGATCGATAGCGGGGACCACGAGCAGTACTTC.

V and J are TRBV28 and TRBJ1-1; 8 bases align to TRBD1. Germline CDR1 is MDHEN and CDR2 is SYDVKM. With V trimmed by 7 bases and J by 0 bases, 4 bases remained unmatched. This CDR3 has 14 residues. CDR3: CASKLQGVNTEAFF. The CDR3 DNA is TGTGCCAGCAAACTACAGGGGGTGAACACTGAAGCTTTCTTT.

This clonotype was counted a few times. This chain links TRBV7-2 with TRBJ2-7; D gene ambiguous. From germline, CDR1 is SGHTA and CDR2 FQGNSA. This CDR3 has 13 amino acids. V was trimmed by 5 bases and J by 7 bases, leaving 15 bases between them. The CDR3 DNA sequence: TGTGCCAGCAGCCCGGCCTCATTAGGGGAGCAGTACTTC. Translated, it gives CASSPASLGEQYF.

This clonotype was counted only a few times. The genes are TRBV20-1 and TRBJ2-5, with D hard to call. This CDR3 spans 12 amino acids. The V gene's germline CDR1 is DFQATT and CDR2 SNEGSKA (reference sequence). V lost 5 bases and J lost 5, with 12 bases in between. The CDR3 DNA reads as TGCAGTGCTCGCTCCGATGGGGAGACCCAGTACTTC. Its translation is CSARSDGETQYF.

In its sample, this clonotype was seen many times. This chain connects TRBV7-8 to TRBJ1-1; 9 bases fit TRBD1. The CDR3 spans 14 residues. With V trimmed by 5 bases and J by 8 bases, 9 bases remained unmatched. Germline V lookup: CDR1 SGHVS, CDR2 FQNEAQ. The CDR3 bases are TGTGCCAGCAGCCTAATCAGGACAGGGGAAGAAGCTTTCTTT. Its protein product is CASSLIRTGEEAFF.

The genes are TRBV6-1 and TRBJ2-7; D not resolved. CDR1 and CDR2 (germline): MNHNS, SASEGT. V lost 2 bases to trimming and J lost 0 bases, with 11 bases between them. This CDR3 is built from 15 residues. The CDR3 loop is CASSECSSISYEQYV. CDR3 sequence (DNA): TGTGCCAGCAGTGAATGTAGCAGCATCTCCTACGAGCAGTACGTC.